This T cell receptor beta chain comes out of a study of blood T cell repertoires in COVID-19. Study as a whole: The samples span acute and convalescent COVID-19 from the United States, Italy and Spain. Sample material is recorded as cDNA or gDNA derived from T cells, B-cell-depleted T cells, or PBMCs.

This clone was seen a few times. In the authors' workflow: Estimation of nucleated cell counts was performed using reference gene primer amplification. Only in-frame clones appear in the TCRdb table, and some are missing; sequencing was by immunoSEQ multiplex PCR. V and J calls and clone size are those listed in that table; D and trimming were worked out from the DNA. The data hold about 400,000 clones, with more than 80% observed a single time. The ends were cut back, 7 bases at V and 8 bases at J, with 21 bases in the middle. The germline gives CDR1 LGHDT, CDR2 YNNKEL (reference sequence). The CDR3 loop spans 16 amino acids.

This receptor was obtained from a woman aged 25 to 39 with active or convalescent COVID-19. The chain uses TRBV3-1 (or the pseudogene TRBV3-2) and TRBJ1-6, with D perhaps matching TRBD1 (6 bases). Sequencing was done on a sample of peripheral blood. The CDR3 protein is CASTKVRQGIDSPLHF. The CDR3 bases are TGTGCCAGCACCAAAGTGCGGCAGGGGATTGATTCACCCCTCCACTTT.